What follows is one TCR beta chain and its context. No antigen is known for it. Reverse transcription of roughly 0.5 to 1 ug RNA was performed with random hexamers. The TCR beta CDR3 was amplified by immunoSEQ multiplex PCR across 54 Vbeta, 13 Jbeta. Using its own MiXCR run on the immunoSEQ multiplex PCR reads, TCRdb lists one record per CDR3 protein. The data hold 150,000 to 200,000 distinct CDR3 sequences, with 90% to 95% observed a single time. This record comes from a study of CD8 T cells in Susac syndrome. Unmatched junction bases numbered 6, after V lost 0 bases and J lost 6 bases. Germline loops: CDR1 SGHTA, CDR2 FQGNSA. The CDR3 contains 15 residues. Healthy donors were controls matched for age and sex. TEMRA cells were enriched by FACS, and CD4+ and CD8+ T cells were negatively isolated. The study, taken as a whole, reports: As the study acknowledged, the number of individuals who were part of its TCR sequencing and HLA analysis was relatively small.

The chain couples TRBV7-2 to TRBJ2-3; 7 nucleotides agree with TRBD1. The sequencing input was CD4+ T cells from PBMCs. The TCR comes from a human donor in good health. The CDR3 here is CASSLAGQARDTQYF. Written as DNA, the CDR3 is TGTGCCAGCAGCTTAGCCGGACAGGCCAGGGATACGCAGTATTTT.